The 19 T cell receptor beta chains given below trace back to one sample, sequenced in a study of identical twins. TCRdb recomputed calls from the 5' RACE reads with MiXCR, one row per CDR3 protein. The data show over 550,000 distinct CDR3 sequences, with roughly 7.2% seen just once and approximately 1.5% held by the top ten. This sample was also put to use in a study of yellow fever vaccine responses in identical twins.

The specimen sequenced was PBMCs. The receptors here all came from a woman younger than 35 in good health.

CDR3 region: CASGPGGNTGELFF. The CDR3 DNA follows: TGCGCCAGCGGGCCGGGGGGTAACACCGGGGAGCTGTTTTTT. The chain joins TRBV5-1 to TRBJ2-2; 7 nucleotides match TRBD2. V trimming: 7 bases; J trimming: 2 bases; junction bases outside the gene matches: 5. CDR1 and CDR2 (germline): SGHRS, YFSETQ. The CDR3 consists of 14 residues. Together with reference TRBV5-1 and TRBJ2-2, the CDR3 gives the full variable domain: KAGVTQTPRYLIKTRGQQVTLSCSPISGHRSVSWYQQTPGQGLQFLFEYFSETQRNKGNFPGRFSGRQFSNSRSEMNVSTLELGDSALYLCASGPGGNTGELFFGEGSRLTVL.

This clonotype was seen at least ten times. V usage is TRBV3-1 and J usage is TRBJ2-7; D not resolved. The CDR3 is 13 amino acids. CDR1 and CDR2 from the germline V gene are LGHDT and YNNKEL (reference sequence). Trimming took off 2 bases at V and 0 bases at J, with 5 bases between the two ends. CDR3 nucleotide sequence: TGTGCCAGCAGCCAACATAACTCCTACGAGCAGTACGTC. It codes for CASSQHNSYEQYV.

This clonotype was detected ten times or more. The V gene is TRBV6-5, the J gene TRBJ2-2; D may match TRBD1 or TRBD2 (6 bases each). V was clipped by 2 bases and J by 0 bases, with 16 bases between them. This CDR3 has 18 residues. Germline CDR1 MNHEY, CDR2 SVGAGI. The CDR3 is CASSYGWGAGANTGELFF. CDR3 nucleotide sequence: TGTGCCAGCAGTTACGGTTGGGGGGCAGGGGCGAACACCGGGGAGCTGTTTTTT.

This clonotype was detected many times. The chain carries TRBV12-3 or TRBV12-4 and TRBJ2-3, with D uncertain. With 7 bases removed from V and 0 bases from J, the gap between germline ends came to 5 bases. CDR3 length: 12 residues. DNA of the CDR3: TGTGCCAGCAAACCAAGCACAGATACGCAGTATTTT. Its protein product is CASKPSTDTQYF.

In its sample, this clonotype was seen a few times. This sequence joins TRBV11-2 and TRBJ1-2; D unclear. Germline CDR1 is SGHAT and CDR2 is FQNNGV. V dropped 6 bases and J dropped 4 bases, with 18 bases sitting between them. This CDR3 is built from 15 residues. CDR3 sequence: CASSPAVSRGYGYTF. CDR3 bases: TGTGCCAGCAGTCCTGCGGTCTCACGAGGCTATGGCTACACCTTC.

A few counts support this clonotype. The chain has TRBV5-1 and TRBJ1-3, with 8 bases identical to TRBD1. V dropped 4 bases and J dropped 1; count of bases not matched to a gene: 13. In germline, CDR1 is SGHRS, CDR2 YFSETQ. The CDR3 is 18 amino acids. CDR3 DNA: TGCGCCAGCAGCCCCATGTCCCAGGGGGCGCTTTCTGGAAACACCATATATTTT. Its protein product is CASSPMSQGALSGNTIYF.

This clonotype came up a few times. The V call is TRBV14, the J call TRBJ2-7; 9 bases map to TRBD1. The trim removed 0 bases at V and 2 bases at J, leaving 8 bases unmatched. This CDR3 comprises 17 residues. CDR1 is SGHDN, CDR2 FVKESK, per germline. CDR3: CASSQESGTGFAYEQYF. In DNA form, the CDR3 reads TGTGCCAGCAGCCAAGAATCCGGGACAGGGTTCGCCTACGAGCAGTACTTC.

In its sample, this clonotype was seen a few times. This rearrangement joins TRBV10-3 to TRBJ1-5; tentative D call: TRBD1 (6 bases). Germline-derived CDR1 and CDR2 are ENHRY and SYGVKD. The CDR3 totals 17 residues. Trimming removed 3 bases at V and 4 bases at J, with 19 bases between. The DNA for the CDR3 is TGTGCCATCAGTGATTCGGCCGACAGGACAGTTAATCAGCCCCAGCATTTT. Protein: CAISDSADRTVNQPQHF.

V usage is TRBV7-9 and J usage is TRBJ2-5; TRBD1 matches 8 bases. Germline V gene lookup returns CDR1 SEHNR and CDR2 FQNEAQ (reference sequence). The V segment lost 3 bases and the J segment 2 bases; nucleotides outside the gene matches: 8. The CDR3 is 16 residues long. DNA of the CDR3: TGTGCCAGCAGCTTCTCAGGGGGCCCCATACAAGAGACCCAGTACTTC. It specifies CASSFSGGPIQETQYF.

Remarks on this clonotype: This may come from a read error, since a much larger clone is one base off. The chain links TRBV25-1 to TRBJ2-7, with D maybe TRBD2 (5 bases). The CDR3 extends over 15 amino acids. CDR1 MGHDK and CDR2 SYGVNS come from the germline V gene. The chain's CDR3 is CASRALGVQTYERYV. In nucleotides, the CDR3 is TGTGCCAGCAGGGCCCTCGGGGTTCAAACCTACGAGCGGTACGTC.

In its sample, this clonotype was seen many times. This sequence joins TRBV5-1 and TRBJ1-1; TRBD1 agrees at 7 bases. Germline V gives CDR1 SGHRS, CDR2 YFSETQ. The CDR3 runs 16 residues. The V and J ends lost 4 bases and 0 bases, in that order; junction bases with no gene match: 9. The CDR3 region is CASSPSTTGMNTEAFF. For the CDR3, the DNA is TGCGCCAGCAGCCCCTCCACGACAGGGATGAACACTGAAGCTTTCTTT. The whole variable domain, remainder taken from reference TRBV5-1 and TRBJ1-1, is KAGVTQTPRYLIKTRGQQVTLSCSPISGHRSVSWYQQTPGQGLQFLFEYFSETQRNKGNFPGRFSGRQFSNSRSEMNVSTLELGDSALYLCASSPSTTGMNTEAFFGQGTRLTVV.

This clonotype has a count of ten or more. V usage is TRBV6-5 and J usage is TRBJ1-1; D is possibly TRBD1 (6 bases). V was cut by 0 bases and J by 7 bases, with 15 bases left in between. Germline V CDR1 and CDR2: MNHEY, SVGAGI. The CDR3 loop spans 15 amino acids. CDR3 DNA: TGTGCCAGCAGTTACTCGGGGGGCTCTACCCTTGAAGCTTTCTTT. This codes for CASSYSGGSTLEAFF.

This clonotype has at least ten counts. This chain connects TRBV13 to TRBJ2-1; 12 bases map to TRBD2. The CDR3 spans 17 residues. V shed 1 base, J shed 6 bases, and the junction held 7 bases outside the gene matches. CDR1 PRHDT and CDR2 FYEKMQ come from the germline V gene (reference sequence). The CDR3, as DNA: TGTGCCAGCAGCTTAGAGCTAGCGGGAGGGCCAAGCAATGAGCAGTTCTTC. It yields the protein CASSLELAGGPSNEQFF.

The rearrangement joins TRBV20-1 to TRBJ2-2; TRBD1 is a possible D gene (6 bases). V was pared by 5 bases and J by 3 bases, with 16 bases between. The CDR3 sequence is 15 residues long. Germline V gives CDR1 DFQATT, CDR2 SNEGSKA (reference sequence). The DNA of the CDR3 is TGCAGTGCTTACCGGGACATTCGTGACACCGGGGAGCTGTTTTTT. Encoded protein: CSAYRDIRDTGELFF.

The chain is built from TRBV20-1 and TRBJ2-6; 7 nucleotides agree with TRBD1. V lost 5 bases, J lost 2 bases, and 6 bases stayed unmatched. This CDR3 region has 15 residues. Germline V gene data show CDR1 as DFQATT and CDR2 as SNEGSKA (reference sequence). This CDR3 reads CSAFKGAAGANVLTF. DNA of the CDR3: TGCAGTGCTTTTAAGGGGGCCGCTGGGGCCAACGTCCTGACTTTC.

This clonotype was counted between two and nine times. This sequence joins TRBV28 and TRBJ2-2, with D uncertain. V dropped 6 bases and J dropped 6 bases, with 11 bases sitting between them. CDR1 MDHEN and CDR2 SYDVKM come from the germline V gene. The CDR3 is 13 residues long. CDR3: CASSGPPPGELFF. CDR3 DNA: TGTGCCAGCAGCGGGCCGCCGCCCGGGGAGCTGTTTTTT.

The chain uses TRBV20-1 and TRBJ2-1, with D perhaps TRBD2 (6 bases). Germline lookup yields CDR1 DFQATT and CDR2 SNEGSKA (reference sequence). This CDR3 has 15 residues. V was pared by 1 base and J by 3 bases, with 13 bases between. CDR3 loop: CSARAGTYNYNEQFF. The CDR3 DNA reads TGCAGTGCTAGAGCCGGGACTTACAACTACAATGAGCAGTTCTTC.

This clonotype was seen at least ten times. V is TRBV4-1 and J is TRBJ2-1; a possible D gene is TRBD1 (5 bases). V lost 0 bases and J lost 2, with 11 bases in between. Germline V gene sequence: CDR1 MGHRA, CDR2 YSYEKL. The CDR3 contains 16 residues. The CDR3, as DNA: TGCGCCAGCAGCCAAGAAGTGACAGCGACCTACAATGAGCAGTTCTTC. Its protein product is CASSQEVTATYNEQFF.

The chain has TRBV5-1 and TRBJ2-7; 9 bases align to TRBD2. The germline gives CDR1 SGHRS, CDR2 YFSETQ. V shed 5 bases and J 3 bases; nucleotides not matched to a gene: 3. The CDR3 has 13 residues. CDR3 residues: CASSLAGNYEQYF. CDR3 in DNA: TGCGCCAGCAGTCTAGCGGGAAACTACGAGCAGTACTTC.